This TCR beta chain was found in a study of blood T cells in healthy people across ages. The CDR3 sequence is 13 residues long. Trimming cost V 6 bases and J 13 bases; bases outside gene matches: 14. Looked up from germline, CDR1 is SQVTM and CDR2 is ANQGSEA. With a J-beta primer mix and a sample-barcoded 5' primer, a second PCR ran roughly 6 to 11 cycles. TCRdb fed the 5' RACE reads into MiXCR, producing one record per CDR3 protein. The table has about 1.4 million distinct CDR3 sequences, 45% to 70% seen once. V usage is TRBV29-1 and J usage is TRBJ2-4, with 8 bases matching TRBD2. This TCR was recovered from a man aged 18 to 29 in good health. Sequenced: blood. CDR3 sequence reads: CSVEREGFIEQYF. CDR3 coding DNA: TGCAGCGTGGAACGGGAGGGATTTATTGAGCAGTACTTC.